These 25 T cell receptor beta chains came from one sample sequenced in a study of blood T cell repertoires in COVID-19. Repertoires were generated with immunoSEQ multiplex PCR, while TCRdb's copy carries only in-frame clones and drops some. This table holds some 140,000 clones, approximately 85% found once. Sequencing was carried out using peripheral blood. These receptor sequences come from a man between 60 and 70 years old with COVID-19, enrolled during active disease.

The chain couples TRBV19 to TRBJ1-5; 10 bases are shared with TRBD1. This CDR3 has 16 amino acids. The germline CDR1 and CDR2 sequences are LNHDA and SQIVND (reference sequence). V lost 5 bases and J lost 7; bases outside the gene matches: 11. The CDR3 reads CASSFGGQGMHQPQHF. CDR3 in DNA: TGTGCCAGTAGTTTCGGGGGACAGGGGATGCACCAGCCCCAGCATTTT.

This chain joins TRBV4-1 and TRBJ1-4; 8 nucleotides match TRBD1. The V gene end was trimmed by 5 bases and the J gene end by 7 bases; junction bases not matched to a gene: 15. Germline V gene data show CDR1 as MGHRA and CDR2 as YSYEKL. The CDR3 extends over 17 amino acids. The CDR3 DNA is TGCGCCAGCAGCTTCAAGCCTCAGGGGGCGGAGGGTGAAAAACTGTTTTTT. Translating it yields CASSFKPQGAEGEKLFF.

This clone has only a few counts. The genes are TRBV19 and TRBJ1-1; 11 bases line up with TRBD1. V was clipped by 9 bases and J by 1 base; unmatched bases: 7. Germline CDR1 and CDR2: LNHDA and SQIVND (reference sequence). The length of the CDR3 is 15 residues. The CDR3 DNA reads TGTGCCAGCTTTAGGACAGGGGGCAAGAACACTGAAGCTTTCTTT. It codes for CASFRTGGKNTEAFF. The entire variable domain, with the rest obtained from reference TRBV19 and TRBJ1-1, is as follows: DGGITQSPKYLFRKEGQNVTLSCEQNLNHDAMYWYRQDPGQGLRLIYYSQIVNDFQKGDIAEGYSVSREKKESFPLTVTSAQKNPTAFYLCASFRTGGKNTEAFFGQGTRLTVV.

V usage is TRBV6-6 and J usage is TRBJ1-2, with D unclear. V dropped 5 bases and J dropped 8 bases, with 15 bases sitting between them. This CDR3 comprises 13 residues. Germline lookup yields CDR1 MNHNY and CDR2 SVGAGI (reference sequence). CDR3 DNA sequence: TGTGCCAGCAGTCCACTCGTTGGCGGCGGCTACACCTTC. It codes for CASSPLVGGGYTF.

This chain uses TRBV6-4 with TRBJ2-7; D possibly corresponds to TRBD2 (6 bases). V gave up 4 bases and J gave up 2 bases, with 15 bases separating them. CDR1 MRHNA and CDR2 SNTAGT come from the germline V gene. This CDR3 is 15 amino acids long. The DNA of the CDR3 is TGTGCCAGCAGTGTTCTGGCAGGGAGGACCTACGAGCAGTACTTC. Its translation is CASSVLAGRTYEQYF.

The chain carries TRBV21-1 and TRBJ2-3; the DNA was not compared with TRBD2, the D call given in the table. TRBV21-1 represents a pseudogene. This CDR3 is built from 12 residues. DNA for the CDR3: TGTGCCAGCAGCGCGTGCACAGATACGCAGTATTTT. As protein: CASSACTDTQYF.

This rearrangement joins TRBV7-9 to TRBJ1-3, with D possibly TRBD1 on 5 matching bases. This CDR3 has 16 residues. Germline V gene sequence: CDR1 SEHNR, CDR2 FQNEAQ (reference sequence). The germline V and J ends were trimmed by 4 bases and 2 bases, with 15 bases remaining between them. The CDR3 region is CASSSVVGGTGNTIYF. CDR3 nucleotides: TGTGCCAGCAGCTCCGTTGTGGGGGGGACTGGAAACACCATATATTTT.

The rearrangement joins TRBV15 to TRBJ1-3; 7 bases agree with TRBD1. The germline V gene has CDR1 LNHNV and CDR2 YYDKDF (reference sequence). J lost 3 bases, V lost 1 base, and 6 bases had no gene match. This CDR3 has 16 amino acids. CDR3 in amino acids: CATSRGDSRSGNTIYF. The CDR3, as DNA: TGTGCCACCAGCAGAGGGGACAGCAGAAGTGGAAACACCATATATTTT. Together with reference TRBV15 and TRBJ1-3, the CDR3 gives the full variable domain: DAMVIQNPRYQVTQFGKPVTLSCSQTLNHNVMYWYQQKSSQAPKLLFHYYDKDFNNEADTPDNFQSRRPNTSFCFLDIRSPGLGDTAMYLCATSRGDSRSGNTIYFGEGSWLTVV.

This clone came up a few times. The genes are TRBV6-5 and TRBJ1-1; TRBD1 aligns across 8 bases. V lost 6 bases, J lost 7 bases, and 13 bases stayed unmatched. The CDR3 spans 15 residues. CDR1 and CDR2 from the germline V gene are MNHEY and SVGAGI. The CDR3 DNA follows: TGTGCCAGCAGGCCAGGGGGCGCGGGAAGAAATGAAGCTTTCTTT. Amino acids: CASRPGGAGRNEAFF.

The chain is built from TRBV12-3 or TRBV12-4 and TRBJ1-4; no clear D gene. Trimming left V 11 bases short and J 2 bases short, with 9 bases between. CDR3 length: 12 amino acids. Here the CDR3 reads CACGRTNEKLFF. In DNA form, the CDR3 reads TGTGCCTGCGGAAGGACTAATGAAAAACTGTTTTTT.

The chain joins TRBV29-1 to TRBJ1-6; 7 bases are a match to TRBD1. The germline V gene has CDR1 SQVTM and CDR2 ANQGSEA. V gave up 5 bases and J gave up 8 bases; unmatched junction bases: 3. The CDR3 runs to 12 residues. The CDR3 loop reads CSVRQGDSPLHF. The CDR3 DNA sequence: TGCAGCGTTCGACAGGGTGATTCACCCCTCCACTTT.

This clone was counted once. This chain joins TRBV2 and TRBJ2-5; 9 bases map to TRBD2. Germline V gene sequence: CDR1 SNHLY, CDR2 FYNNEI. The CDR3 contains 14 residues. Trimming took 7 bases from V and 5 from J; bases not matched to a gene: 8. The CDR3 nucleotides are TGTGCCAGCAAAGGCGGGGGGGCCGGGGAGACCCAGTACTTC. It codes for CASKGGGAGETQYF.

J is TRBJ2-1 and V is TRBV7-9; TRBD2 matches 11 bases. Per the germline V gene, CDR1 is SEHNR and CDR2 is FQNEAQ (reference sequence). V lost 1 base and J lost 8; bases outside the gene matches: 1. This CDR3 region has 14 residues. This CDR3 is CASSLVGLADEQFF. In DNA, the CDR3 is TGTGCCAGCAGCTTAGTGGGACTAGCGGATGAGCAGTTCTTC.

The rearrangement links TRBV27 to TRBJ1-5; 11 nucleotides match TRBD1. Germline V gene lookup returns CDR1 MNHEY and CDR2 SMNVEV (reference sequence). The CDR3 spans 17 residues. J gave up 4 bases and V 4 bases, and 9 bases lay outside the gene matches. The chain's CDR3 is CASSSYAGTGGNQPQHF. CDR3 in DNA: TGTGCCAGCAGTTCTTACGCCGGGACAGGGGGAAATCAGCCCCAGCATTTT.

This chain links TRBV20-1 with TRBJ2-3; D perhaps matches TRBD2 (6 bases). V dropped 3 bases and J dropped 2 bases, with 15 bases sitting between them. The CDR3 is made up of 15 amino acids. Germline lookup yields CDR1 DFQATT and CDR2 SNEGSKA (reference sequence). The CDR3 here is CSASPPSDPTDTQYF. CDR3 sequence (DNA): TGCAGTGCTAGTCCCCCTAGCGACCCCACAGATACGCAGTATTTT.

This clone was seen a single time. J is TRBJ2-7 and V is TRBV10-3; 7 positions match TRBD2. J was trimmed by 3 bases and V by 2 bases; bases with no gene match: 4. This CDR3 contains 14 residues. Germline V CDR1 and CDR2: ENHRY, SYGVKD. The CDR3 DNA reads TGTGCCATCAGTGAGGGCGGGAGTTTCTACGAGCAGTACTTC. This codes for CAISEGGSFYEQYF.

V is TRBV13 and J is TRBJ2-1, with D possibly being TRBD1 (7 bases). The CDR3 is made up of 16 amino acids. In germline, CDR1 is PRHDT, CDR2 FYEKMQ (reference sequence). Trimming took off 0 bases at V and 4 bases at J, with 13 bases between the two ends. The CDR3 DNA reads as TGTGCCAGCAGCTTAGGCAGGGGGGACCGATACAATGAGCAGTTCTTC. It specifies CASSLGRGDRYNEQFF.

V is TRBV24-1 and J is TRBJ2-5; 7 nucleotides line up with TRBD1. The V and J ends lost 10 bases and 2 bases, in that order; junction bases with no gene match: 6. This CDR3 region has 13 residues. Germline V CDR1 and CDR2: KGHDR, SFDVKD. The chain's CDR3 is CATQRGQQETQYF. The CDR3 DNA reads TGTGCCACTCAGAGGGGACAGCAAGAGACCCAGTACTTC.

This chain links TRBV4-2 with TRBJ2-5, with D tentatively TRBD2 (6 bases). Germline V gives CDR1 LGHNA, CDR2 YNFKEQ. The V gene lost 1 base and the J gene lost 5 bases, with 14 bases spanning the gap. This CDR3 has 15 residues. This CDR3 reads CASSQGSGGRETQYF. As DNA, the CDR3 is TGTGCCAGCAGCCAAGGAAGTGGGGGGAGGGAGACCCAGTACTTC.

The rearrangement links TRBV2 to TRBJ1-3; no firm D call. Trimming took off 7 bases at V and 0 bases at J, with 7 bases between the two ends. The CDR3 is 13 amino acids. Germline values: CDR1 SNHLY, CDR2 FYNNEI. The CDR3 DNA follows: TGTGCCAGCAACGAGGGCTCTGGAAACACCATATATTTT. It yields the protein CASNEGSGNTIYF.

The V call is TRBV4-3, the J call TRBJ2-2; 8 positions match TRBD1. Looked up from germline, CDR1 is LGHNA and CDR2 is YSLEER. J was trimmed by 0 bases and V by 0 bases; bases with no gene match: 3. There are 17 residues in the CDR3. CDR3 DNA: TGCGCCAGCAGCCAAGAGTGGACAGGGTCGAACACCGGGGAGCTGTTTTTT. As protein: CASSQEWTGSNTGELFF.

The V gene is TRBV4-1, the J gene TRBJ1-3; TRBD1 is a possible D gene (6 bases). Looked up from germline, CDR1 is MGHRA and CDR2 is YSYEKL. The V end lost 3 bases, the J end lost 0 bases, and 15 bases lay between the germline ends. This CDR3 spans 17 amino acids. CDR3 region: CASSQGQPPYSGNTIYF. In nucleotides, the CDR3 is TGCGCCAGCAGCCAGGGACAACCGCCCTACTCTGGAAACACCATATATTTT.

This clone was observed at least ten times. The genes are TRBV15 and TRBJ2-7; D gene unclear. This CDR3 spans 16 amino acids. Germline CDR1 LNHNV, CDR2 YYDKDF (reference sequence). V gave up 0 bases and J gave up 3 bases, with 15 bases separating them. The CDR3 reads CATSRDLSGLGYEQYF. For the CDR3, the DNA is TGTGCCACCAGCAGAGATTTATCTGGGCTCGGCTACGAGCAGTACTTC. Complete variable domain (other parts from reference TRBV15 and TRBJ2-7): DAMVIQNPRYQVTQFGKPVTLSCSQTLNHNVMYWYQQKSSQAPKLLFHYYDKDFNNEADTPDNFQSRRPNTSFCFLDIRSPGLGDTAMYLCATSRDLSGLGYEQYFGPGTRLTVT.

CDR3: CASSRGAEAFF. The CDR3 DNA follows: TGTGCCAGCAGCCGGGGAGCGGAAGCTTTCTTT. V usage is TRBV7-9 and J usage is TRBJ1-1; D gene ambiguous. This CDR3 has 11 residues. Germline V gene lookup returns CDR1 SEHNR and CDR2 FQNEAQ (reference sequence). V gave up 5 bases and J gave up 8 bases, with 9 bases separating them.

The chain joins TRBV19 to TRBJ1-3; TRBD1 might be the D (5 bases). The V end was cut by 7 bases, the J end by 2 bases, with 15 bases between. The CDR3 consists of 15 residues. Germline CDR1 LNHDA, CDR2 SQIVND (reference sequence). CDR3 region: CASTPTGGTGNTIYF. The CDR3, as DNA: TGTGCCAGTACCCCAACGGGGGGAACTGGAAACACCATATATTTT.